Given below is one TCR beta chain in context. Its specificity is not known. These data belong to a study of T cells and Merkel cell carcinoma outcomes. V was trimmed by 5 bases and J by 5 bases, leaving 9 bases between them. The germline V gene has CDR1 SEHNR and CDR2 FQNEAQ (reference sequence). The CDR3 totals 13 residues. Repertoires were generated with immunoSEQ multiplex PCR, while TCRdb's copy carries only in-frame clones and drops some. The table shows about 19,000 clones, with roughly 82% occurring only once. Study-level findings and limits: Merkel cell carcinoma outcomes were reportedly predicted by repertoire and T-cell density.

This clonotype was sampled from a human donor with Merkel cell carcinoma. This chain connects TRBV7-9 to TRBJ2-2, with a weak D call TRBD2 (5 bases). The source material was tumor tissue from Merkel cell carcinoma. DNA for the CDR3: TGTGCCAGCAGCCCCTGGAGGACCGGGGAGCTGTTTTTT. Its translation is CASSPWRTGELFF.